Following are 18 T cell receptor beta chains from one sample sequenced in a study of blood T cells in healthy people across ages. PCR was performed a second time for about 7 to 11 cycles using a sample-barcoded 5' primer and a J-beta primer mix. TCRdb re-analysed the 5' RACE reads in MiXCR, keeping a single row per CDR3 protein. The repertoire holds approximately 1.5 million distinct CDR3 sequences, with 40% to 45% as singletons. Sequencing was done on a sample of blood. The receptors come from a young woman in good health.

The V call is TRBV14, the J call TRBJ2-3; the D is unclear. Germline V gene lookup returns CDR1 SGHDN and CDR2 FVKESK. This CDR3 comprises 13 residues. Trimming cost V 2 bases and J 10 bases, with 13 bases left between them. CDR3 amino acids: CASSQSRVDAQYF. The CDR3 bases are TGTGCCAGCAGCCAAAGCCGGGTTGACGCGCAGTATTTT.

The CDR3 protein is CASSLGWVGTDTQYF. CDR3 DNA: TGTGCCAGCAGCTTAGGTTGGGTGGGAACAGATACGCAGTATTTT. The V and J genes are TRBV7-2 and TRBJ2-3; D call uncertain. The germline CDR1 and CDR2 sequences are SGHTA and FQGNSA. The V and J ends lost 1 base and 3 bases respectively, with 11 bases between them. CDR3 size: 15 residues. The variable domain in full, with the rest retrieved from reference TRBV7-2 and TRBJ2-3, is GAGVSQSPSNKVTEKGKDVELRCDPISGHTALYWYRQSLGQGLEFLIYFQGNSAPDKSGLPSDRFSAERTGGSVSTLTIQRTQQEDSAVYLCASSLGWVGTDTQYFGPGTRLTVL.

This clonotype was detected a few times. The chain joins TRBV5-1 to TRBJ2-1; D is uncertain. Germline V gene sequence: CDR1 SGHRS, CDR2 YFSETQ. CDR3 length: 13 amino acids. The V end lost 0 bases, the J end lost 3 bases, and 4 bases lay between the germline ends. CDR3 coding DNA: TGCGCCAGCAGCTTGGACCACTACAATGAGCAGTTCTTC. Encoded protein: CASSLDHYNEQFF.

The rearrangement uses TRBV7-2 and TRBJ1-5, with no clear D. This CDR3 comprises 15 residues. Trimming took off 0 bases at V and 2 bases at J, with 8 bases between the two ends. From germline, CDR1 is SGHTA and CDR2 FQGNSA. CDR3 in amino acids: CASSLAALGNQPQHF. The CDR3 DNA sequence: TGTGCCAGCAGCTTAGCGGCACTGGGCAATCAGCCCCAGCATTTT.

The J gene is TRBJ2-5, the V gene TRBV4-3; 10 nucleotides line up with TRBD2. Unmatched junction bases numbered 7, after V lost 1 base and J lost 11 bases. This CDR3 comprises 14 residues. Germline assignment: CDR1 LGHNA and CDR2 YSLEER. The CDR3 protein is CASSQAILAGEQYF. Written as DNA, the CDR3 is TGCGCCAGCAGCCAAGCGATTCTAGCGGGGGAGCAGTACTTC.

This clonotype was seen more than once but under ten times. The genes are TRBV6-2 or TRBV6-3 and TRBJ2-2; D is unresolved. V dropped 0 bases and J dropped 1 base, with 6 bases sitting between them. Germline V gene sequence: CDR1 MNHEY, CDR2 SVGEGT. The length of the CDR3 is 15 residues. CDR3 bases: TGTGCCAGCAGTTACTCGTCGGGGAACACCGGGGAGCTGTTTTTT. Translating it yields CASSYSSGNTGELFF.

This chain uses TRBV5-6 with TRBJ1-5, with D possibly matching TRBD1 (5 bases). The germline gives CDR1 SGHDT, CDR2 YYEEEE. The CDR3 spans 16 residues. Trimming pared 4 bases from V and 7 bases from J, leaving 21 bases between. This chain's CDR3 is CASSRMSSRVVQPQHF. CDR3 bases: TGTGCCAGCAGCCGTATGAGTTCCAGGGTAGTACAGCCCCAGCATTTT.

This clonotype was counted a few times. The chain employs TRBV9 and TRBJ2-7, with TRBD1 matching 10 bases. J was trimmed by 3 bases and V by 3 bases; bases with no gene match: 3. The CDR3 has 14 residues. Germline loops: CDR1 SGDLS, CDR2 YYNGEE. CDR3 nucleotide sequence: TGTGCCAGCAGCGCGGGACAGGGGTACTACGAGCAGTACTTC. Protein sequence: CASSAGQGYYEQYF.

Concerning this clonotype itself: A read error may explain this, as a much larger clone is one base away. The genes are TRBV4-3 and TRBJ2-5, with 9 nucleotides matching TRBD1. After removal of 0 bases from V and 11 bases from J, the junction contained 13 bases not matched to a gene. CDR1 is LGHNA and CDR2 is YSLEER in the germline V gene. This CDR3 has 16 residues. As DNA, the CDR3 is TGCGCCAGCAGCCAAGATGAGGGACAGGGTTACACTGAGCAGTACTTC. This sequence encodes CASSQDEGQGYTEQYF.

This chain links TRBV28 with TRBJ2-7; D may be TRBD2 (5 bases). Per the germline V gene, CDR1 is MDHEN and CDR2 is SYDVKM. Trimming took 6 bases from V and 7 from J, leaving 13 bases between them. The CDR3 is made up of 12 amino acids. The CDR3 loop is CASREDGWEQYF. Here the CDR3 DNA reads TGTGCCAGCAGGGAGGATGGGTGGGAGCAGTACTTC. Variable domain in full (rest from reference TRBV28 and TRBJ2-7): DVKVTQSSRYLVKRTGEKVFLECVQDMDHENMFWYRQDPGLGLRLIYFSYDVKMKEKGDIPEGYSVSREKKERFSLILESASTNQTSMYLCASREDGWEQYFGPGTRLTVT.

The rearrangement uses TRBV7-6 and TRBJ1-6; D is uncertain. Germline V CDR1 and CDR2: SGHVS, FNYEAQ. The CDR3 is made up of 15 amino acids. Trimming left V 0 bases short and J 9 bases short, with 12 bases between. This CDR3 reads CASSLAANNRSPLHF. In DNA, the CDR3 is TGTGCCAGCAGCTTAGCGGCGAACAACCGTTCACCCCTCCACTTT. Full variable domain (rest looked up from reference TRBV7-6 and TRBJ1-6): GAGVSQSPRYKVTKRGQDVALRCDPISGHVSLYWYRQALGQGPEFLTYFNYEAQQDKSGLPNDRFSAERPEGSISTLTIQRTEQRDSAMYRCASSLAANNRSPLHFGNGTRLTVT.

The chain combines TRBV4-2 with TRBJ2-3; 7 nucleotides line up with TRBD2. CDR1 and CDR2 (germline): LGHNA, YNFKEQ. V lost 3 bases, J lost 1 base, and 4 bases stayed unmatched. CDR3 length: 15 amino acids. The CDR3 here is CASSHQAGRTDTQYF. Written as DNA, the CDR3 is TGTGCCAGCAGCCACCAAGCGGGGCGCACAGATACGCAGTATTTT.

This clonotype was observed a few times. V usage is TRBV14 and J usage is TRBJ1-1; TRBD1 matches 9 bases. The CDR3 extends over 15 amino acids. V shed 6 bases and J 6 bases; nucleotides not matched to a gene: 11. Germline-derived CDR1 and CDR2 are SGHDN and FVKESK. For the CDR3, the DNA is TGTGCCAGCAGTACCTTTGGACAGGGGTTATCTGAAGCTTTCTTT. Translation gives CASSTFGQGLSEAFF. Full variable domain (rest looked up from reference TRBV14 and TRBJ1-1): EAGVTQFPSHSVIEKGQTVTLRCDPISGHDNLYWYRRVMGKEIKFLLHFVKESKQDESGMPNNRFLAERTGGTYSTLKVQPAELEDSGVYFCASSTFGQGLSEAFFGQGTRLTVV.

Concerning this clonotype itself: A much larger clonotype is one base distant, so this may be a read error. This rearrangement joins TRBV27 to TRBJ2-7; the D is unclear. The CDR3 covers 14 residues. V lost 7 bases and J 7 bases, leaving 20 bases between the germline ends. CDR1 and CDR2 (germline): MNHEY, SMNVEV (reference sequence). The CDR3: CASTSSTGYNEQYF. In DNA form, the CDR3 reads TGTGCCAGCACCTCCTCTACCGGGTACAATGAGCAGTACTTC.

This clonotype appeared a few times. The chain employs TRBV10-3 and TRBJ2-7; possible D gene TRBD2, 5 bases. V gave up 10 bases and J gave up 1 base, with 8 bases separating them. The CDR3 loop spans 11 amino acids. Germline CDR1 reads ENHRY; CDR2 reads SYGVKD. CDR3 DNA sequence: TGTGCCAACGGGAATTCCTACGAGCAGTACTTC. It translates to CANGNSYEQYF.

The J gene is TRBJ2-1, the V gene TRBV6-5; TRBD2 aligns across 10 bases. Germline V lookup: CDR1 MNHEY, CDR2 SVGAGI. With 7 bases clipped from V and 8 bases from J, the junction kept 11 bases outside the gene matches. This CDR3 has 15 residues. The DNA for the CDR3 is TGTGCCAGCATTCCACTAGCGGGAATAGTCGATGAGCAGTTCTTC. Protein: CASIPLAGIVDEQFF.

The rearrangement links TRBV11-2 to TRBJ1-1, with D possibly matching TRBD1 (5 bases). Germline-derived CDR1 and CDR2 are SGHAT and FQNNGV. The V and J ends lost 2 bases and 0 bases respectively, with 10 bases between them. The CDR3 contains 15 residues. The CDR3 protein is CASSLSQGVNTEAFF. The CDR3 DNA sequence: TGTGCCAGCAGCTTAAGCCAGGGAGTGAACACTGAAGCTTTCTTT.

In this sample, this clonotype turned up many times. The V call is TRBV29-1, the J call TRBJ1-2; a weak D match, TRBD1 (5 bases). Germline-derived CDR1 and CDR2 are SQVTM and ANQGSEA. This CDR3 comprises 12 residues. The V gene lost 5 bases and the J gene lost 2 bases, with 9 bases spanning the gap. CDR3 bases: TGCAGCGTTCAGGGTGTCAACTATGGCTACACCTTC. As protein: CSVQGVNYGYTF. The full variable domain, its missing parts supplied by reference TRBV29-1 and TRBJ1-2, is SAVISQKPSRDICQRGTSLTIQCQVDSQVTMMFWYRQQPGQSLTLIATANQGSEATYESGFVIDKFPISRPNLTFSTLTVSNMSPEDSSIYLCSVQGVNYGYTFGSGTRLTVV.